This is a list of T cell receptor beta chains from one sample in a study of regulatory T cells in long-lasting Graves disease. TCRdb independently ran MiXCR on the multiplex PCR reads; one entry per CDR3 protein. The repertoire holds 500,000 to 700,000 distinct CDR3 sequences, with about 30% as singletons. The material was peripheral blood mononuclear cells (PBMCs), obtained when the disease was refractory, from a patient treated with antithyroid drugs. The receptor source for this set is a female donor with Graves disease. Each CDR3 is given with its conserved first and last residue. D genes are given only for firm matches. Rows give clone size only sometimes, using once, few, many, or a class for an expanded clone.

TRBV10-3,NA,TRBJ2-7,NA,TGTGCCATCCGGGGGCTAAAAAACGAGCAGTACTTC,CAIRGLKNEQYF
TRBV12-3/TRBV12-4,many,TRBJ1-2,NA,TGTGCCAGCAGTCACAGGGTTTACGGCTACACCTTC,CASSHRVYGYTF
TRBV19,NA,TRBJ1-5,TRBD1,TGTGCCAGTAGTCCCAGGACAGGGGGTCCGCATCAGCCCCAGCATTTT,CASSPRTGGPHQPQHF
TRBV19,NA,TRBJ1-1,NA,TGTGCCAGTAGTTCCTTACCCGAATCGAACACTGAAGCTTTCTTT,CASSSLPESNTEAFF
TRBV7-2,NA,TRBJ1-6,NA,TGTGCCAGCAGCCGGACGTCCTATAATTCACCCCTCCACTTT,CASSRTSYNSPLHF
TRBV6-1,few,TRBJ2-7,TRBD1,TGTGCCAGCAGATCCGGGACAGGTTCCTACGAGCAGTACTTC,CASRSGTGSYEQYF
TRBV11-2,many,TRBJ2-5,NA,TGTGCCAGCAGCCAGAGGCTAGCTCAAGAGACCCAGTACTTC,CASSQRLAQETQYF
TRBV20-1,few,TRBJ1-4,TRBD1,TGCAGTGCCTACGGGACAGGGGACTTTAATGAAAAACTGTTTTTT,CSAYGTGDFNEKLFF
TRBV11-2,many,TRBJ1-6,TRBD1,TGTGCCAGCAGCCCCCTGACAGGGCCTAATTCACCCCTCCACTTT,CASSPLTGPNSPLHF
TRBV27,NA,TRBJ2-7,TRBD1,TGTGCCAGCAGTCAAGTCAGGGGGCACTCCTACGAGCAGTACTTC,CASSQVRGHSYEQYF
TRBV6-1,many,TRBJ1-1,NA,TGTGCCAGCAGTCAACCCCCAGGCGAAGCTTTCTTT,CASSQPPGEAFF
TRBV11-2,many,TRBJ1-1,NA,TGTGCCAGCGAGGGTTTCGAAGCTTTCTTT,CASEGFEAFF
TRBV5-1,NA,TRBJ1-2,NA,TGTGCCAGCAGCTTGGAATTAGCGAACTATGGCTACACCTTC,CASSLELANYGYTF
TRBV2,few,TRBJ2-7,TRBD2,TGTGCCAGTGGGACTAGTACGGGGGAGCAGTACTTC,CASGTSTGEQYF
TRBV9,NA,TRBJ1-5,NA,TGTGCCAGCAGCGTAGGGGCAGAGAAAGATCAGCCCCAGCATTTT,CASSVGAEKDQPQHF
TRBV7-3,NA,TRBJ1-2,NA,TGTGCCAGCAGCCTAGAACCTACTAACTATGGCTACACCTTC,CASSLEPTNYGYTF
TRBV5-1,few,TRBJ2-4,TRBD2,TGTGCCAGCAGCCAAGGACTAGCGGGAGTCCCCCCCAAAAACATTCAGTACTTC,CASSQGLAGVPPKNIQYF
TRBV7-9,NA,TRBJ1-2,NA,TGTGCCAGCAGCCCTCCGGGACACAGAAACTATGGCTACACCTTC,CASSPPGHRNYGYTF
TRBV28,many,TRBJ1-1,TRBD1,TGTGCCAGCAGTACAACGACAGGGAGATGGACTGAAGCTTTCTTT,CASSTTTGRWTEAFF
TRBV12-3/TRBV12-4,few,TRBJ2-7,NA,TGTGCCAGCAGACGAACCACAGATAGCGACTACTCCTACGAGCAGTACTTC,CASRRTTDSDYSYEQYF
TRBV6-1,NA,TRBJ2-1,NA,TGTGCCAGCAGCCCGGGACGGAGCTCCTACAATGAGCAGTTCTTC,CASSPGRSSYNEQFF
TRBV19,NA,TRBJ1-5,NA,TGTGCCAGTAGTCTAGTTTCTTATGATCAGCCCCAGCATTTT,CASSLVSYDQPQHF
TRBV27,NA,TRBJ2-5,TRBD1,TGTGCCAGCAGGGCGGACAGGCCGGGGGAGACCCAGTACTTC,CASRADRPGETQYF
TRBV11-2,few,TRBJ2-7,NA,TGTGCCAGCAGCTTAATAGATTCCTACGAGCAGTACTTC,CASSLIDSYEQYF
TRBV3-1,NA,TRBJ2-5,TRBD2,TGTGCCAGCAGCCATTTGGGAGGGGACGCAGAGACCCAGTACTTC,CASSHLGGDAETQYF
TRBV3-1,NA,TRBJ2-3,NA,TGTGCCAGCAGTTACCCGGGGCCTCCGCGTACGCAGTATTTT,CASSYPGPPRTQYF
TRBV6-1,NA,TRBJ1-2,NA,TGTGCCAGCAGTAAGGGGGGTCCTAACTATAGCTACACCTTC,CASSKGGPNYSYTF
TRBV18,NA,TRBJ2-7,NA,TGTGCCAGCTCACCACGACAGAGTACCTACGAGCAGTACTTC,CASSPRQSTYEQYF
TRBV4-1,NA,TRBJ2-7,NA,TGCGCCAGCAGCCAAGTTGCCAGCTCCTACGAGCAGTACTTC,CASSQVASSYEQYF
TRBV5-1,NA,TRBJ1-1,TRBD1,TGCGCCAGCAGCACGACAGGGGAGATTGAAGCTTTCTTT,CASSTTGEIEAFF
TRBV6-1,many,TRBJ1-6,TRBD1,TGTGCCAGCAGCCCCACCGGGACAGGGGGCTCACCCCTCCACTTT,CASSPTGTGGSPLHF
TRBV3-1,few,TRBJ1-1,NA,TGTGCCAGCAGCCAAGATATACGGGGTTACACTGAAGCTTTCTTT,CASSQDIRGYTEAFF